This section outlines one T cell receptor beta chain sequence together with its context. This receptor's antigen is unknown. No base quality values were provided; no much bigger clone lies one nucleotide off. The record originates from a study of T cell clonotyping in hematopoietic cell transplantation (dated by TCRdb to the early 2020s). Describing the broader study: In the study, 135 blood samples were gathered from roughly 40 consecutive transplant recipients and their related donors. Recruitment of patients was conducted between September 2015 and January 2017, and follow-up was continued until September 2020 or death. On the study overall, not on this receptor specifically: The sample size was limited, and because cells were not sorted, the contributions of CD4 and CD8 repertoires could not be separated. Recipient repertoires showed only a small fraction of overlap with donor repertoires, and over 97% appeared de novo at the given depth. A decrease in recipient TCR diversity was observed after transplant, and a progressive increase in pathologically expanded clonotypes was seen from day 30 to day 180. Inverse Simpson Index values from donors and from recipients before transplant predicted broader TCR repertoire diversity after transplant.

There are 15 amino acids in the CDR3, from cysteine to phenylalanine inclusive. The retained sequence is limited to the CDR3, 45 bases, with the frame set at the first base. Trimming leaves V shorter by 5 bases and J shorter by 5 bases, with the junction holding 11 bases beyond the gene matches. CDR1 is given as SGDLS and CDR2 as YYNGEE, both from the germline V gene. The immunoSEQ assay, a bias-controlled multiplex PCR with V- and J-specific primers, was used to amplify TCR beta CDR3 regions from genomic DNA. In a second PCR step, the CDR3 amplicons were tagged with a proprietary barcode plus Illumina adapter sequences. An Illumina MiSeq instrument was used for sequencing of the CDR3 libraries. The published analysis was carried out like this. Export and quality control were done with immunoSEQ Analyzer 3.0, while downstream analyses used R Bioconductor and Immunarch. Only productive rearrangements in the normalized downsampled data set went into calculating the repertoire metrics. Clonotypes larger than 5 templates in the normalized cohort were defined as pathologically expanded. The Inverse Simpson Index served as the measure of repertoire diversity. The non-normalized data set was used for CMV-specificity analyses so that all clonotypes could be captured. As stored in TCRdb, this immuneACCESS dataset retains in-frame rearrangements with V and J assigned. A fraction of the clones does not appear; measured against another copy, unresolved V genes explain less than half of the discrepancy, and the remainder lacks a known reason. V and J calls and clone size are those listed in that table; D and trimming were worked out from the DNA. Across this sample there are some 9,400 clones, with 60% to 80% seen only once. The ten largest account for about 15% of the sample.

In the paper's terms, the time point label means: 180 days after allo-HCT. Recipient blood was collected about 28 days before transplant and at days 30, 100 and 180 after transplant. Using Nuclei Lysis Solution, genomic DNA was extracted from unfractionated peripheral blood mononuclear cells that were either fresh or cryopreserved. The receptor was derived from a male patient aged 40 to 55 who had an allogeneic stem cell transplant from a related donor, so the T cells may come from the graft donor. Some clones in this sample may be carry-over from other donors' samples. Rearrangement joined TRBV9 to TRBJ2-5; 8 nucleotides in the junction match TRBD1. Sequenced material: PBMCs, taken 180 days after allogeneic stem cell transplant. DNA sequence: TGTGCCAGCAGTTCTGCCAGGGGGCTAGTGGAGACCCAGTACTTC. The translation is CASSSARGLVETQYF.